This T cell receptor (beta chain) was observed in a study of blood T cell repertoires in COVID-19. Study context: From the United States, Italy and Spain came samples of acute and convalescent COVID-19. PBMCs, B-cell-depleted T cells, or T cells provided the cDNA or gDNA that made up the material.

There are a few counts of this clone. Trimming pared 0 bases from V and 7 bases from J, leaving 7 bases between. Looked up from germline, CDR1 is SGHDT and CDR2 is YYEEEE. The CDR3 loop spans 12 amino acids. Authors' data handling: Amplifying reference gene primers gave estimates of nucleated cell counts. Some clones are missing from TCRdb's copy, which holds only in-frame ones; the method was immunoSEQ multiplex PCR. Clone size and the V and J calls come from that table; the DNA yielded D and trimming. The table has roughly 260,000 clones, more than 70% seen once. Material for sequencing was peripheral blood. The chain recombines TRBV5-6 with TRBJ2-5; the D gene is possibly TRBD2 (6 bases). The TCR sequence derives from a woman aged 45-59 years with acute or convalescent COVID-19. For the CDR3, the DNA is TGTGCCAGCAGCTTGGTCGGGGGGACCCAGTACTTC. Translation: CASSLVGGTQYF.